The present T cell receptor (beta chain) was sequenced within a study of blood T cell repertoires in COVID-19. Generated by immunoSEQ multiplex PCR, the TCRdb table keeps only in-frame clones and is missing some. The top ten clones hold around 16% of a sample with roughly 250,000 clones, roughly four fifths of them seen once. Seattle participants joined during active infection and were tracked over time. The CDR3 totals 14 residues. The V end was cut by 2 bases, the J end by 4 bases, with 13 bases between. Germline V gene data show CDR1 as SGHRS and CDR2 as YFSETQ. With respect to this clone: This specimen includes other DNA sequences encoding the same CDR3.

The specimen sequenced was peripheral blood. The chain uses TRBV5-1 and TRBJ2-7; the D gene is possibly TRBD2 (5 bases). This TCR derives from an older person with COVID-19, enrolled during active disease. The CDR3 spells CASSLRGGSYEQYF. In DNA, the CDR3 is TGCGCCAGCAGCTTACGGGGTGGCTCTTACGAGCAGTACTTC.